One and the same sample provided the 15 T cell receptor beta chains below, sequenced in a study of identical twins. TCRdb reprocessed the 5' RACE reads via MiXCR and lists one record per CDR3 protein. The sample holds roughly 1,500,000 distinct CDR3 sequences, less than 40% seen once. Material: cord blood. These receptors all come from a newborn girl in good health.

The chain carries TRBV7-9 and TRBJ1-4, with 9 bases aligning to TRBD1. This CDR3 region has 15 residues. Germline V gene sequence: CDR1 SEHNR, CDR2 FQNEAQ (reference sequence). V gave up 3 bases and J gave up 5 bases; unmatched junction bases: 4. The CDR3 DNA reads TGTGCCAGCAGCTTTGGGGACAGGGCGAATGAAAAACTGTTTTTT. Its translation is CASSFGDRANEKLFF.

This clonotype appeared a few times. V and J are TRBV5-1 and TRBJ2-1; TRBD1 is a possible D gene (6 bases). The V and J ends lost 1 base and 5 bases respectively, with 22 bases between them. Germline CDR1 is SGHRS and CDR2 is YFSETQ. This CDR3 region has 18 residues. The CDR3 DNA reads TGCGCCAGCAGCTTGCCAGCCAGGGGAAGGCTACAAGACAATGAGCAGTTCTTC. Translated, it gives CASSLPARGRLQDNEQFF.

The DNA for the CDR3 is TGTGCCAGCAGCCAAGCTCTAGCGGTTGCAGATACGCAGTATTTT. The encoded protein is CASSQALAVADTQYF. The rearrangement uses TRBV4-2 and TRBJ2-3, with 7 bases matching TRBD2. Trimming removed 1 base from V and 4 bases from J; junction bases left unmatched: 5. There are 15 residues in the CDR3. The germline V gene has CDR1 LGHNA and CDR2 YNFKEQ.

The V and J genes are TRBV7-8 and TRBJ2-3; D is possibly TRBD2 (5 bases). CDR1 and CDR2 from the germline V gene are SGHVS and FQNEAQ. The V end was cut by 4 bases, the J end by 2 bases, with 16 bases between. This CDR3 has 16 residues. The CDR3 protein is CASSSDGRGYTDTQYF. The CDR3 region has the DNA TGTGCCAGCAGCTCTGATGGGAGAGGATACACAGATACGCAGTATTTT.

The chain uses TRBV7-2 and TRBJ2-3; either TRBD1 or TRBD2 may supply D (5 bases each). This CDR3 contains 15 residues. Trimming cost V 5 bases and J 2 bases, with 14 bases left between them. Germline V gene lookup returns CDR1 SGHTA and CDR2 FQGNSA. This CDR3 reads CASSPQASYTDTQYF. For the CDR3, the DNA is TGTGCCAGCAGCCCACAGGCTAGCTACACAGATACGCAGTATTTT.

The J gene is TRBJ1-2, the V gene TRBV6-5, with a weak D call TRBD1 (5 bases). CDR3 length: 16 amino acids. Trimming cost V 0 bases and J 2 bases, with 13 bases left between them. Germline CDR1 and CDR2: MNHEY and SVGAGI. Written as DNA, the CDR3 is TGTGCCAGCAGTTACTCGAATGCAGGGATAAACTATGGCTACACCTTC. It codes for CASSYSNAGINYGYTF.

The chain couples TRBV20-1 to TRBJ1-4; 8 bases map to TRBD1. V shed 4 bases and J 8 bases; nucleotides not matched to a gene: 3. Germline lookup yields CDR1 DFQATT and CDR2 SNEGSKA (reference sequence). The CDR3 is 12 residues long. In DNA form, the CDR3 reads TGCAGTGCTACCAGGGGGCGGGAAAAACTGTTTTTT. Translation gives CSATRGREKLFF.

The chain recombines TRBV6-5 with TRBJ2-1; D might be TRBD1 (5 bases). V was clipped by 4 bases and J by 5 bases, with 12 bases between them. The CDR3 is 14 amino acids. The germline V gene encodes CDR1 MNHEY and CDR2 SVGAGI. CDR3 loop: CASSFRVGNNEQFF. DNA of the CDR3: TGTGCCAGCAGTTTCAGGGTAGGAAACAATGAGCAGTTCTTC.

The V call is TRBV9, the J call TRBJ1-3, with 9 bases matching TRBD1. With V trimmed by 1 base and J by 8 bases, 10 bases remained unmatched. Germline CDR1 SGDLS, CDR2 YYNGEE. The length of the CDR3 is 16 residues. CDR3 bases: TGTGCCAGCAGCGTACTCCGGGACAGGGTTATACACACCATATATTTT. Protein product: CASSVLRDRVIHTIYF.

This clonotype has just a few counts. The chain links TRBV7-6 to TRBJ1-1; a possible D gene is TRBD1 (5 bases). The length of the CDR3 is 15 residues. Germline V lookup: CDR1 SGHVS, CDR2 FNYEAQ. V shed 4 bases and J shed 3 bases, with 15 bases lying between them. In nucleotides, the CDR3 is TGTGCCAGCAGCTCACTTACGCCCAGGGACACTGAAGCTTTCTTT. It codes for CASSSLTPRDTEAFF.

In its sample, this clonotype was seen many times. The gene calls are TRBV4-2 and TRBJ2-7; no clear D gene. Trimming shortened V by 0 bases and J by 3 bases, and 9 bases separated the two germline ends. The CDR3 contains 14 residues. Germline CDR1 and CDR2: LGHNA and YNFKEQ. CDR3 coding DNA: TGTGCCAGCAGCCAAGATAGACTGGACTACGAGCAGTACTTC. Protein: CASSQDRLDYEQYF.

The chain uses TRBV4-1 and TRBJ2-7; TRBD1 matches at 7 bases. Germline CDR1 and CDR2: MGHRA and YSYEKL. This CDR3 is built from 19 residues. The V segment lost 1 base and the J segment 7 bases; nucleotides outside the gene matches: 22. The CDR3 DNA follows: TGCGCCAGCAGCCAAGCCTTTATCACACAGGGGCCGTTCTTGGGAGAGCAGTACTTC. Amino acid sequence: CASSQAFITQGPFLGEQYF.

The chain uses TRBV18 and TRBJ2-5, with D tentatively TRBD2 (5 bases). Trimming took 0 bases from V and 2 from J, leaving 10 bases between them. The CDR3 has 15 amino acids. Germline-derived CDR1 and CDR2 are KGHSH and LQKENI. The DNA of the CDR3 is TGTGCCAGCTCACCACCTGCCAGGAGGCAAGAGACCCAGTACTTC. Protein product: CASSPPARRQETQYF.

Turning to this clonotype: A much larger clone differs by one base, so this may be a read error. The chain is built from TRBV28 and TRBJ2-1; D may be TRBD1 (5 bases). Germline CDR1 MDHEN, CDR2 SYDVKM. V lost 5 bases to trimming and J lost 10 bases, with 12 bases between them. The CDR3 is made up of 12 amino acids. The CDR3 sequence is CASSGRVYEQFF. The CDR3, as DNA: TGTGCCAGCAGTGGCAGGGTCTACGAGCAGTTCTTC. The entire variable domain, with the rest obtained from reference TRBV28 and TRBJ2-1, is as follows: DVKVTQSSRYLVKRTGEKVFLECVQDMDHENMFWYRQDPGLGLRLIYFSYDVKMKEKGDIPEGYSVSREKKERFSLILESASTNQTSMYLCASSGRVYEQFFGPGTRLTVL.

The V and J genes are TRBV3-1 and TRBJ2-7, with D unclear. This CDR3 spans 14 amino acids. Germline V lookup: CDR1 LGHDT, CDR2 YNNKEL (reference sequence). V dropped 1 base and J dropped 0 bases, with 7 bases sitting between them. The CDR3 here is CASSQARSSYEQYF. The CDR3 region has the DNA TGTGCCAGCAGCCAAGCCAGGAGCTCCTACGAGCAGTACTTC.